The clone carrying this TCR beta chain showed up many times. Its antigen is still unknown. Patients were excluded because of uncontrolled infection, other autoimmune disease, pregnancy or lactation. Clinical symptoms, serum thyroxine and TRAb, thyroid ultrasound and orbital computed tomography were used for the diagnoses. Cells are PBMCs isolated from around 9.4 ml of fresh blood. This specimen comes from a study of T cells in Graves' hyperthyroidism and ophthalmopathy. Germline values: CDR1 SGHTA, CDR2 FQGNSA. The CDR3 is 15 residues long. The J segment lost 1 base and the V segment lost 2 bases, leaving 4 bases of the junction unmatched. The source material, RNA transcripts, was used to amplify TCR beta CDR3 regions. When the TCR CDR3 underwent first-round RT-PCR, the HTBI primer set was used. One entry per CDR3 protein, called by TCRdb with MiXCR from the multiplex PCR reads. Of about 350,000 distinct CDR3 sequences in the sample, about a fifth were seen once.

Study-wide points: Blood held most thyroid clonotypes expanded above 0.001 frequency.

The material sequenced was blood. The TCR sequence derives from a woman aged 18-29 years with Graves' hyperthyroidism. This chain uses TRBV7-2 with TRBJ2-5, with 7 bases matching TRBD2. The CDR3 DNA follows: TGTGCCAGCAGCTTACTTCGCGGGGGCCAAGAGACCCAGTACTTC. Its translation is CASSLLRGGQETQYF.